This T cell receptor (beta chain) appears in the sequencing data of a study of shared clonotypes between healthy human individuals. Overall study results and limits: What limited the represented genetic and exposure-history diversity was the small number of donors.

Recent acute infections and vaccinations were absent in the healthy HIV-negative adult donors. Germline V gene sequence: CDR1 LGHNA, CDR2 YSLEER. V gave up 6 bases and J gave up 0 bases, with 18 bases separating them. This CDR3 is built from 17 residues. Every subset had its genomic DNA shared out evenly among several immunoSEQ plates. Profiled with immunoSEQ multiplex PCR; TCRdb holds only in-frame clones, not every one. The sample contains about 2.4 million clones, 80% to 95% of which appear only once. Details on this clone: Its antigen is still unknown.

The rearrangement uses TRBV4-3 and TRBJ2-1; D possibly corresponds to TRBD2 (6 bases). Sequenced sample: naive CD4+ T cells from PBMCs. The subset: CD45RA+ positively selected. The source is a man aged 18 to 30 in good health. Some clones in this sample may be carry-over from other donors' samples. The CDR3 loop reads CASSVDGSISSYNEQFF. The DNA of the CDR3 is TGCGCCAGCAGTGTGGACGGGAGCATTAGCTCCTACAATGAGCAGTTCTTC.